A selection of T cell receptor beta chains follows, all from one sample in a study of T-cell reconstitution after alpha-beta-depleted transplantation in children. TCRdb re-called the PCR reads through MiXCR, storing one row per CDR3 protein. This sample yields about 610,000 distinct CDR3 sequences, of which over 9.5% are seen a single time; 3.5% to 5% belongs to the top ten. Source: PBMCs from the stem cell graft donor, taken from the stem cell graft. These receptors all come from a human donor who donated a stem cell graft to a child with acute myeloid leukemia. CDR3s include the opening cysteine and the closing phenylalanine or tryptophan. A D gene is named only where the DNA matches it firmly. Some rows have no size entry. The others give once, few or many, or a class for an expanded clone.

d_gene,v_gene,j_gene,abundance,CDR3aa,CDR3nt
.,TRBV6-5,TRBJ2-1,few,CASSYSASVLSYNEQFF,TGTGCCAGCAGTTACTCGGCTAGCGTCCTCTCCTACAATGAGCAGTTCTTC
TRBD1,TRBV5-5,TRBJ2-7,few,CASRKGQTYEQYF,TGTGCCAGCAGAAAGGGACAGACCTACGAGCAGTACTTC
.,TRBV11-2,TRBJ1-1,many,CASSLVSGYLTEAFF,TGTGCCAGCAGCTTAGTTTCGGGGTATCTCACTGAAGCTTTCTTT
TRBD1,TRBV3-1,TRBJ2-7,few,CASSQEGTAYEQYF,TGTGCCAGCAGCCAAGAAGGGACAGCCTACGAGCAGTACTTC
TRBD1,TRBV20-1,TRBJ2-7,once,CSAAWGQGTYEQYF,TGCAGTGCTGCCTGGGGACAGGGGACCTACGAGCAGTACTTC
.,TRBV15,TRBJ1-1,many,CATSVGRTNTEAFF,TGTGCCACCAGCGTTGGACGGACGAACACTGAAGCTTTCTTT
TRBD2,TRBV4-3,TRBJ2-1,few,CASSQVRGAGGEQFF,TGCGCCAGCAGCCAAGTTCGCGGGGCGGGGGGTGAGCAGTTCTTC
.,TRBV27,TRBJ2-5,few,CASRDSEYQETQYF,TGTGCCAGCAGGGACTCGGAATACCAAGAGACCCAGTACTTC
.,TRBV20-1,TRBJ2-3,few,CSARGGSARTDTQYF,TGCAGTGCTAGAGGGGGAAGCGCGCGCACAGATACGCAGTATTTT
TRBD2,TRBV2,TRBJ2-2,.,CASRETSGPTRTGELFF,TGTGCCAGCAGGGAGACTAGCGGGCCTACCAGGACCGGGGAGCTGTTTTTT
.,TRBV12-3/TRBV12-4,TRBJ2-1,.,CASSSGTGTLYNEQFF,TGTGCCAGCAGTTCGGGAACCGGGACACTCTACAATGAGCAGTTCTTC
.,TRBV27,TRBJ1-6,few,CASSQGAGIGNSPLHF,TGTGCCAGCAGCCAAGGGGCAGGGATTGGGAATTCACCCCTCCACTTT
.,TRBV20-1,TRBJ1-4,many,CSAIGDGEKLFF,TGCAGTGCCATTGGGGACGGTGAAAAACTGTTTTTT
TRBD1,TRBV5-1,TRBJ2-7,many,CASSRVGDRNYEQYF,TGCGCCAGCAGCCGGGTCGGGGACAGGAACTACGAGCAGTACTTC
.,TRBV29-1,TRBJ1-1,many,CSAWELRGGEAFF,TGCAGCGCTTGGGAACTCCGCGGGGGTGAAGCTTTCTTT
TRBD1,TRBV5-1,TRBJ2-3,many,CASTPDGQGSTDTQYF,TGCGCCAGCACCCCAGATGGACAGGGGAGCACAGATACGCAGTATTTT
TRBD1,TRBV7-9,TRBJ1-6,few,CASSSDRDDSPLHF,TGTGCCAGCAGCTCGGACAGGGACGATTCACCCCTCCACTTT
.,TRBV20-1,TRBJ2-3,few,CSARSQAAARGTQYF,TGCAGTGCTAGATCCCAAGCTGCTGCCCGGGGTACGCAGTATTTT
.,TRBV12-3/TRBV12-4,TRBJ1-5,few,CASSLALGQPQGNQPQHF,TGTGCCAGCAGTTTAGCGCTTGGACAGCCCCAAGGCAATCAGCCCCAGCATTTT
TRBD2,TRBV20-1,TRBJ2-7,few,CSARADSGRMGEQYF,TGCAGTGCTAGAGCTGATAGCGGGCGCATGGGGGAGCAGTACTTC
.,TRBV12-3/TRBV12-4,TRBJ2-7,many,CASTHGPRDEQYF,TGTGCCAGCACCCACGGACCGAGGGACGAGCAGTACTTC
.,TRBV3-1,TRBJ2-5,many,CASSHPRGVLETQYF,TGTGCCAGCAGCCACCCCAGAGGGGTATTGGAGACCCAGTACTTC
TRBD2,TRBV6-5,TRBJ2-7,many,CASSLSGRAHEQYF,TGTGCCAGCAGTTTGAGCGGGAGGGCCCACGAGCAGTACTTC
TRBD2,TRBV7-8,TRBJ2-3,many,CASSLTSGEFEDTQYF,TGTGCCAGCAGCTTAACCAGCGGGGAGTTCGAAGATACGCAGTATTTT
.,TRBV28,TRBJ2-7,few,CASSLGWDSSYEQYF,TGTGCCAGCAGTTTAGGGTGGGACTCCTCCTACGAGCAGTACTTC
.,TRBV30,TRBJ1-4,few,CAWSVGGGGEKLFF,TGTGCCTGGAGTGTAGGAGGCGGGGGTGAAAAACTGTTTTTT
.,TRBV19,TRBJ2-5,few,CASSITMTVQETQYF,TGTGCCAGTAGTATAACGATGACAGTTCAAGAGACCCAGTACTTC
TRBD1,TRBV20-1,TRBJ2-1,few,CSAWTGGNEQFF,TGCAGTGCTTGGACAGGGGGGAATGAGCAGTTCTTC
.,TRBV4-3,TRBJ1-5,few,CASSQETEFKPQHF,TGCGCCAGCAGCCAAGAGACGGAGTTTAAGCCCCAGCATTTT
.,TRBV25-1,TRBJ2-7,many,CASSPLRLASYEQYF,TGTGCCAGCAGTCCCCTCCGGCTAGCGTCGTACGAGCAGTACTTC
.,TRBV6-1,TRBJ2-2,few,CASRFSGSNTGELFF,TGTGCCAGCAGATTCAGCGGGTCGAACACCGGGGAGCTGTTTTTT
.,TRBV29-1,TRBJ2-1,few,CSVGVGGAAGPIPNEQFF,TGCAGCGTTGGAGTCGGGGGCGCGGCGGGACCCATACCCAATGAGCAGTTCTTC
TRBD1,TRBV12-3/TRBV12-4,TRBJ2-7,.,CASSHRGSYEQYF,TGTGCCAGCAGTCACAGGGGATCCTACGAGCAGTACTTC
TRBD1,TRBV4-3,TRBJ2-7,.,CASSHGTGAAYEQYF,TGCGCCAGCAGCCATGGGACAGGTGCCGCCTACGAGCAGTACTTC
TRBD1,TRBV5-1,TRBJ2-2,few,CASSRDRENTGELFF,TGCGCCAGCAGCAGGGACAGGGAGAACACCGGGGAGCTGTTTTTT
TRBD2,TRBV20-1,TRBJ2-3,few,CSPAMPSGFRGGTDTQYF,TGCAGTCCCGCCATGCCTAGCGGGTTTCGGGGTGGGACAGATACGCAGTATTTT
.,TRBV29-1,TRBJ1-1,few,CSATGYPTEAFF,TGCAGCGCAACAGGGTACCCCACTGAAGCTTTCTTT
.,TRBV3-1,TRBJ2-2,many,CASSRLRDGNTGELFF,TGTGCCAGCAGCCGCCTCCGGGACGGGAACACCGGGGAGCTGTTTTTT
.,TRBV27,TRBJ2-7,few,CASLGLCTEEQYF,TGTGCCAGCCTTGGTCTGTGTACGGAAGAGCAGTACTTC
.,TRBV2,TRBJ2-1,few,CASSLLPHSGTGSYNEQFF,TGTGCCAGCAGTCTGCTACCTCACTCCGGGACTGGCTCCTACAATGAGCAGTTCTTC
TRBD2,TRBV20-1,TRBJ2-1,many,CSAIPGTTTNEQFF,TGCAGTGCTATCCCCGGGACTACTACCAATGAGCAGTTCTTC
.,TRBV3-1,TRBJ2-1,many,CASSQGTSNNEQFF,TGTGCCAGCAGCCAGGGTACTAGTAACAATGAGCAGTTCTTC
TRBD1,TRBV29-1,TRBJ2-5,many,CSVGGQGAETQYF,TGCAGCGTTGGGGGACAGGGCGCGGAGACCCAGTACTTC
.,TRBV7-9,TRBJ1-5,.,CASTLSPDTQHF,TGTGCCAGCACCTTATCTCCCGATACGCAGCATTTT
TRBD2,TRBV7-3,TRBJ2-2,few,CASSPQREGPNTGELFF,TGTGCCAGCAGCCCTCAGCGGGAGGGCCCGAACACCGGGGAGCTGTTTTTT
TRBD2,TRBV20-1,TRBJ2-7,many,CSATPHSSGRTYEQYF,TGCAGTGCCACACCCCACTCTAGCGGGAGGACCTACGAGCAGTACTTC